The T cell receptor beta chain described here comes from a study of blood T cell repertoires in COVID-19. Study-level background: COVID-19 samples from acute and convalescent phases originated in the United States, Italy and Spain.

Using immunoSEQ multiplex PCR, the repertoire was profiled, and TCRdb retains in-frame clones only, with some absent. Of 250,000 to 300,000 clones in the sample, roughly 90% are singletons; the top ten hold less than 15%. The specimen was peripheral blood. This receptor was obtained from a woman in her twenties or thirties with COVID-19, enrolled during active disease.

In DNA form, the CDR3 reads TGTGCCAGCAGCCCCAGGGATGGTTATTCACCCCTCCACTTT. Translated: CASSPRDGYSPLHF. V and J are TRBV5-6 and TRBJ1-6; a possible D gene is TRBD1 (5 bases). V was clipped by 4 bases and J by 8 bases, with 13 bases between them. Germline CDR1 SGHDT, CDR2 YYEEEE. This CDR3 has 14 residues.